Below, 28 T cell receptor beta chains from the same sample are listed, as sequenced in a study of spatial heterogeneity in lung cancer. TCRdb reprocessed the 5' RACE reads with MiXCR, giving one entry per CDR3 protein. The profile shows tens of thousands of distinct CDR3 sequences, about 14% of them singletons. As to time point: sample taken at primary tumor resection. Sequencing of whole RNA from tumor, nontumor lung or frozen PBMC involved no sorting. The source material was PBMCs, sampled at surgery. These receptors originate from a male donor with early-stage non-small cell lung cancer.

This clonotype appeared a few times. J is TRBJ1-2 and V is TRBV24-1; the D is unclear. This CDR3 contains 12 residues. CDR1 KGHDR and CDR2 SFDVKD come from the germline V gene. Trimming cost V 5 bases and J 5 bases, with 8 bases left between them. CDR3 loop: CATSVAGYGYTF. The CDR3 coding sequence is TGTGCCACCAGTGTAGCAGGTTATGGCTACACCTTC.

This chain uses TRBV7-9 with TRBJ1-1; TRBD1 matches 9 bases. This CDR3 region has 14 residues. The trim removed 1 base at V and 5 bases at J, leaving 2 bases unmatched. CDR1 and CDR2 from the germline V gene are SEHNR and FQNEAQ (reference sequence). The CDR3 bases are TGTGCCAGCAGCTTAGAGACAGGGGGAACTGAAGCTTTCTTT. This sequence encodes CASSLETGGTEAFF.

In its sample, this clonotype was seen many times. The CDR3: CASSIGRGDEAFF. CDR3 DNA: TGCGCCAGCAGCATCGGACGCGGGGATGAAGCTTTCTTT. The chain joins TRBV5-1 to TRBJ1-1, with unresolved D. The CDR3 contains 13 residues. Trimming removed 4 bases from V and 7 bases from J, with 14 bases in between. The germline CDR1 and CDR2 sequences are SGHRS and YFSETQ.

J is TRBJ2-3 and V is TRBV7-2; D is possibly TRBD1 (6 bases). V was trimmed by 7 bases and J by 4 bases, leaving 18 bases between them. The germline V gene encodes CDR1 SGHTA and CDR2 FQGNSA. This CDR3 contains 15 residues. The CDR3 region has the DNA TGTGCCAGCACCCTCGGACAGTTTGGCGCAGATACGCAGTATTTT. Translating it yields CASTLGQFGADTQYF.

This clonotype occurred a few times. CDR3 nucleotides: TGTGCGAGCGGTCAGACGGTGAACACTGAAGCTTTCTTT. It translates to CASGQTVNTEAFF. The chain uses TRBV19 and TRBJ1-1; D not resolved. Germline values: CDR1 LNHDA, CDR2 SQIVND (reference sequence). This CDR3 is 13 amino acids long.

This clonotype came up many times. This rearrangement joins TRBV7-9 to TRBJ2-7; unclear D gene. V lost 0 bases and J lost 5, with 8 bases in between. This CDR3 is built from 13 residues. Germline-derived CDR1 and CDR2 are SEHNR and FQNEAQ (reference sequence). The CDR3 sequence is CASSLAPLDEQYF. The CDR3 DNA follows: TGTGCCAGCAGCTTAGCCCCTTTGGACGAGCAGTACTTC.

This clonotype was detected a few times. The chain combines TRBV5-1 with TRBJ2-3; D is uncertain. Germline V lookup: CDR1 SGHRS, CDR2 YFSETQ. The CDR3 totals 11 residues. The V gene lost 6 bases and the J gene lost 0 bases, with 2 bases spanning the gap. CDR3 loop: CASTSTDTQYF. As DNA, the CDR3 is TGCGCCAGCACCAGCACAGATACGCAGTATTTT.

The chain combines TRBV7-3 with TRBJ2-3, with 7 bases matching TRBD2. In germline, CDR1 is SGHTA, CDR2 FQGTGA. The ends lost 5 bases at V and 1 base at J; junction bases unmatched: 3. The CDR3 consists of 14 residues. CDR3 amino acids: CASSGSGGTDTQYF. In nucleotides, the CDR3 is TGTGCCAGCAGCGGGAGCGGGGGCACAGATACGCAGTATTTT.

The chain carries TRBV19 and TRBJ1-2; no clear D gene. The CDR3 runs to 12 residues. V gave up 6 bases and J gave up 0 bases, with 5 bases separating them. Germline lookup yields CDR1 LNHDA and CDR2 SQIVND (reference sequence). Here the CDR3 reads CASRPPNYGYTF. The CDR3, as DNA: TGTGCCAGTAGACCCCCTAACTATGGCTACACCTTC.

The chain couples TRBV6-1 to TRBJ2-7; no reliable D call. Germline lookup yields CDR1 MNHNS and CDR2 SASEGT. V lost 3 bases and J lost 2, with 8 bases in between. The CDR3 length is 13 residues. The DNA for the CDR3 is TGTGCCAGCAGTGAGTACACCGCCTACGAGCAGTACTTC. Translating it yields CASSEYTAYEQYF.

This clonotype was observed many times. This rearrangement joins TRBV29-1 to TRBJ2-2; no reliable D call. Germline V gene lookup returns CDR1 SQVTM and CDR2 ANQGSEA. The CDR3 is made up of 13 amino acids. V lost 4 bases and J 0 bases, leaving 6 bases between the germline ends. CDR3 residues: CSVAEPNTGELFF. The DNA of the CDR3 is TGCAGCGTTGCAGAGCCGAACACCGGGGAGCTGTTTTTT.

In the case of this clonotype: A much larger clone is a single base away; this may be a read error. The gene calls are TRBV19 and TRBJ1-1; a possible D gene is TRBD1 (6 bases). Looked up from germline, CDR1 is LNHDA and CDR2 is SQIVND (reference sequence). The CDR3 sequence is 14 residues long. The CDR3 protein is CACSPRGLNTEAFF. The CDR3 DNA reads as TGTGCCTGTAGTCCCAGGGGTTTGAACACTGAAGCTTTCTTT.

This clonotype was counted between two and nine times. V and J are TRBV9 and TRBJ2-5, with D hard to call. This CDR3 spans 11 amino acids. CDR1 SGDLS and CDR2 YYNGEE come from the germline V gene. V gave up 4 bases and J gave up 0 bases, with 1 base separating them. The DNA for the CDR3 is TGTGCCAGCAGCAACCAAGAGACCCAGTACTTC. Amino acids: CASSNQETQYF. The full variable domain, with the rest looked up from reference TRBV9 and TRBJ2-5, is DSGVTQTPKHLITATGQRVTLRCSPRSGDLSVYWYQQSLDQGLQFLIQYYNGEERAKGNILERFSAQQFPDLHSELNLSSLELGDSALYFCASSNQETQYFGPGTRLLVL.

The chain is built from TRBV7-8 and TRBJ1-1; D is unresolved. The CDR3 has 14 amino acids. V lost 5 bases and J lost 4, with 14 bases in between. Germline assignment: CDR1 SGHVS and CDR2 FQNEAQ. The DNA for the CDR3 is TGTGCCAGCAGCCTAACACTAATTGTCACTGAAGCTTTCTTT. Its translation is CASSLTLIVTEAFF.

The sample holds a few counts of this clonotype. This chain connects TRBV5-4 to TRBJ1-1; 9 positions agree with TRBD1. This CDR3 is 13 amino acids long. After removal of 0 bases from V and 11 bases from J, the junction contained 5 bases not matched to a gene. Germline CDR1 reads SGHNT; CDR2 reads YYREEE (reference sequence). CDR3 protein: CASSLETGGPAFF. The DNA for the CDR3 is TGTGCCAGCAGCTTGGAGACAGGGGGACCGGCTTTCTTT.

The V and J genes are TRBV18 and TRBJ2-5; D may be TRBD2 (6 bases). With 2 bases removed from V and 2 bases from J, the gap between germline ends came to 12 bases. Germline V gene data show CDR1 as KGHSH and CDR2 as LQKENI. CDR3 length: 15 amino acids. The CDR3 sequence is CASSPGDLTQETQYF. The CDR3 DNA sequence: TGTGCCAGCTCACCAGGGGACTTAACGCAAGAGACCCAGTACTTC.

Remarks on this clonotype: The conserved closing phenylalanine or tryptophan is absent in this CDR3, likely reflecting a read error. The gene calls are TRBV18 and TRBJ2-1; TRBD2 matches at 8 bases. This CDR3 contains 12 residues. Trimming removed 5 bases from V and 7 bases from J; junction bases left unmatched: 1. Germline loops: CDR1 KGHSH, CDR2 LQKENI. In DNA, the CDR3 is TGTGCCAGCTCAAAGCGGGAGAATGAGCAGTTCCTC. It yields the protein CASSKRENEQFL.

This clonotype was seen ten or more times. V is TRBV12-3 or TRBV12-4 and J is TRBJ2-5; the match to TRBD2 covers 12 bases. V shed 3 bases and J 5 bases; nucleotides not matched to a gene: 16. CDR3 length: 19 residues. CDR3 sequence reads: CASSFAVGLAGPPVETQYF. The CDR3 nucleotides are TGTGCCAGCAGTTTTGCCGTGGGACTAGCGGGCCCGCCCGTGGAGACCCAGTACTTC.

This clonotype was observed a few times. The chain couples TRBV5-6 to TRBJ1-5; D is unclear. The CDR3 has 15 residues. Between the trimmed V and J ends, which lost 4 bases and 0 bases, there was a span of 11 bases. The germline gives CDR1 SGHDT, CDR2 YYEEEE. CDR3 DNA sequence: TGTGCCAGCAGCAAAACGGAGTATAGCAATCAGCCCCAGCATTTT. Translating it yields CASSKTEYSNQPQHF. Complete variable domain (other parts from reference TRBV5-6 and TRBJ1-5): DAGVTQSPTHLIKTRGQQVTLRCSPKSGHDTVSWYQQALGQGPQFIFQYYEEEERQRGNFPDRFSGHQFPNYSSELNVNALLLGDSALYLCASSKTEYSNQPQHFGDGTRLSIL.

This clonotype occurred many times. The chain joins TRBV5-1 to TRBJ2-5, with D possibly being TRBD1 (6 bases). The length of the CDR3 is 14 residues. Germline CDR1 reads SGHRS; CDR2 reads YFSETQ. Trimming cost V 7 bases and J 2 bases, with 15 bases left between them. In nucleotides, the CDR3 is TGCGCCAGCCGATTACAGGGATCTCAAGAGACCCAGTACTTC. Translating it yields CASRLQGSQETQYF.

Many counts were recorded for this clonotype. One end of the junction fails to match germline, which may point to a read error. The chain joins TRBV29-1 to TRBJ1-4; D is unclear. The V gene's germline CDR1 is SQVTM and CDR2 ANQGSEA. The CDR3 has 11 amino acids. CDR3 loop: CTAGEDEKLFF. In DNA, the CDR3 is TGTACGGCAGGAGAAGATGAAAAACTGTTTTTT.

This clonotype was recorded a few times. V gene TRBV20-1 combines with J gene TRBJ2-1; D unclear. The V end lost 3 bases, the J end lost 6 bases, and 12 bases lay between the germline ends. The CDR3 runs 13 residues. The germline CDR1 and CDR2 sequences are DFQATT and SNEGSKA (reference sequence). The CDR3 sequence is CSARYSRGNEQFF. The CDR3, as DNA: TGCAGTGCTAGGTACAGCCGAGGCAATGAGCAGTTCTTC.

This clonotype appeared many times. The chain combines TRBV4-1 with TRBJ2-3, with TRBD2 matching 11 bases. The CDR3 runs to 19 residues. V lost 0 bases to trimming and J lost 1 base; unmatched junction nucleotides: 9. Germline V CDR1 and CDR2: MGHRA, YSYEKL. The CDR3 DNA sequence: TGCGCCAGCAGCCAAGATCTTCAGACTAGCGGGATAGGCACAGATACGCAGTATTTT. Translating gives CASSQDLQTSGIGTDTQYF.

This clonotype was counted only a few times. J is TRBJ2-3 and V is TRBV21-1; the table's D call, TRBD1, has no DNA check behind it. TRBV21-1 counts as a pseudogene. The CDR3 has 16 residues. CDR3 bases: TGTGCCAGCAGCAAAGCGCTAAGGACATGCACAGATACGCAGTATTTT. It yields the protein CASSKALRTCTDTQYF.

Ten or more counts support this clonotype. The CDR3: CASSVGSSTNQPQHF. The CDR3 region has the DNA TGTGCCAGCAGCGTAGGATCAAGTACTAATCAGCCCCAGCATTTT. This chain links TRBV9 with TRBJ1-5; D remains unclear. The length of the CDR3 is 15 residues. The germline CDR1 and CDR2 sequences are SGDLS and YYNGEE. Trimming took 0 bases from V and 4 from J, leaving 11 bases between them.

This clonotype was picked up many times. This chain uses TRBV27 with TRBJ2-1, with D possibly TRBD2 on 5 matching bases. Germline CDR1 and CDR2: MNHEY and SMNVEV (reference sequence). CDR3 size: 15 residues. V was trimmed by 5 bases and J by 2 bases, leaving 13 bases between them. The CDR3 region is CASSPLDGTYNEQFF. In DNA form, the CDR3 reads TGTGCCAGCAGTCCGTTGGACGGGACCTACAATGAGCAGTTCTTC.

The V gene is TRBV3-1, the J gene TRBJ2-6; D not certain. The CDR3 loop spans 18 amino acids. Between the trimmed V and J ends, which lost 1 base and 0 bases, there was a span of 13 bases. CDR1 is LGHDT, CDR2 YNNKEL, per germline (reference sequence). The CDR3 coding sequence is TGTGCCAGCAGCCAAGGGCCGAGTTTGATCTCTGGGGCCAACGTCCTGACTTTC. Translating it yields CASSQGPSLISGANVLTF.

This chain connects TRBV9 to TRBJ2-2, with unresolved D. The germline V gene encodes CDR1 SGDLS and CDR2 YYNGEE. V lost 0 bases, J lost 0 bases, and 6 bases lay in between. CDR3 length equals 15 residues. CDR3 region: CASSVGVPNTGELFF. DNA of the CDR3: TGTGCCAGCAGCGTAGGGGTTCCGAACACCGGGGAGCTGTTTTTT.